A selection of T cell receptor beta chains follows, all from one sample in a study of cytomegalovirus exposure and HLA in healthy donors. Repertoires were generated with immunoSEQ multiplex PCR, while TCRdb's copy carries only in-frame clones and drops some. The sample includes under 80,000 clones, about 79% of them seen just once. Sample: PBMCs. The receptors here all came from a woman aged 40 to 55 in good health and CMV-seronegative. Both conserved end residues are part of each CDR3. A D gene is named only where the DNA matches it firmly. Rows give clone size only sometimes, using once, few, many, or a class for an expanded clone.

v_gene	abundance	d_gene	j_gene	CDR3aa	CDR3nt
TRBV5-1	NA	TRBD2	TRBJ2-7	CASSLVLAGINEQYF	TGCGCCAGCAGCTTGGTCCTAGCGGGAATAAACGAGCAGTACTTC
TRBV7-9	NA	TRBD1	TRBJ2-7	CASSLAQGSAYEQYF	TGTGCCAGCAGCTTAGCACAGGGGTCCGCCTACGAGCAGTACTTC
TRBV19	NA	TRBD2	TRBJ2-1	CASTREGETVNEQFF	TGTGCCAGTACCCGGGAGGGAGAAACCGTCAATGAGCAGTTCTTC
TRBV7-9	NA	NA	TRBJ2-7	CAGIPLAGYEQYF	TGTGCCGGAATTCCCCTCGCGGGATACGAGCAGTACTTC
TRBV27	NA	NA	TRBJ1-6	CASSPKAGGNNSPLHF	TGTGCCAGCAGTCCTAAGGCCGGCGGAAATAATTCACCCCTCCACTTT
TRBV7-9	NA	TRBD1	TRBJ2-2	CASSFEGARAGELFF	TGTGCCAGCAGCTTTGAGGGGGCTAGGGCCGGGGAGCTGTTTTTT
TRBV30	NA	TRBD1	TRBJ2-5	CAWSVQGQETQYF	TGTGCCTGGAGTGTACAGGGGCAAGAGACCCAGTACTTC
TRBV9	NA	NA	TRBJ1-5	CASSLGGADQPQHF	TGTGCCAGCAGCCTCGGGGGGGCCGATCAGCCCCAGCATTTT
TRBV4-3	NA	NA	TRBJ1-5	CASSQAVYGDNQPQHF	TGCGCCAGCAGCCAAGCAGTTTACGGAGACAATCAGCCCCAGCATTTT
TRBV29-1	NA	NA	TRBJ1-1	CSVVRVGANTEAFF	TGCAGCGTTGTGAGGGTCGGTGCGAACACTGAAGCTTTCTTT
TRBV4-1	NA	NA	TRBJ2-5	CASSQFGIQETQYF	TGCGCCAGCAGCCAATTCGGGATCCAAGAGACCCAGTACTTC
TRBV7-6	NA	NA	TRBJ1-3	CASSPYSSGNTIYF	TGTGCCAGCAGCCCGTATAGCTCTGGAAACACCATATATTTT
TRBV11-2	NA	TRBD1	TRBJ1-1	CASSLVGGSQYTEAFF	TGTGCCAGCAGCTTAGTAGGGGGCAGTCAATACACTGAAGCTTTCTTT
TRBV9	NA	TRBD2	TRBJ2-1	CASSRGGADNEQFF	TGTGCCAGCAGCCGGGGGGGGGCGGACAATGAGCAGTTCTTC
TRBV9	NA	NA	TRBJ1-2	CASSVYSYGYTF	TGTGCCAGCAGCGTATACAGCTATGGCTACACCTTC
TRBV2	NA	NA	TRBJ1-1	CASSLQPSTGNTEAFF	TGTGCCAGCAGTTTACAACCCTCGACAGGGAACACTGAAGCTTTCTTT
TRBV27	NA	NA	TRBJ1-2	CASSLSTRVGGYTF	TGTGCCAGCAGTTTATCAACCCGGGTTGGGGGCTACACCTTC
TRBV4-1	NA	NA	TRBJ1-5	CASSQVTGLSNQPQHF	TGCGCCAGCAGCCAGGTAACAGGGCTCAGCAATCAGCCCCAGCATTTT
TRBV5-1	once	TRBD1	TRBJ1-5	CASSLGDSQGPQHF	TGCGCCAGCAGCTTGGGGGACAGCCAGGGGCCCCAGCATTTT
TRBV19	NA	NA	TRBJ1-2	CASRPGGFSYGYTF	TGTGCCAGTAGACCCGGAGGGTTTTCCTATGGCTACACCTTC
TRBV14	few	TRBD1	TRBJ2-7	CASSQDEGAYYEQYF	TGTGCCAGCAGCCAAGATGAGGGGGCTTATTACGAGCAGTACTTC
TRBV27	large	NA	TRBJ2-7	CASSTSSYEQYF	TGTGCCAGCAGCACAAGCTCCTACGAGCAGTACTTC
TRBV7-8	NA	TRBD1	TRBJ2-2	CASSSRTGTWQNTGELFF	TGTGCCAGCAGCTCGAGGACAGGAACCTGGCAGAACACCGGGGAGCTGTTTTTT
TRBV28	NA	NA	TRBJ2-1	CASSTSRDNEQFF	TGTGCCAGCAGTACTAGCAGGGACAATGAGCAGTTCTTC
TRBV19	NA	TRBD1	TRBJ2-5	CASSRIAHRGRTETQYF	TGTGCCAGTAGTAGGATAGCTCACAGGGGGCGTACCGAGACCCAGTACTTC
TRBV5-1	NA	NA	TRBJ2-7	CASSLSQGTYEQYF	TGCGCCAGCAGCTTGTCGCAGGGAACCTACGAGCAGTACTTC
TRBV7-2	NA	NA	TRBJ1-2	CASSFDRNYGYTF	TGTGCCAGCAGCTTCGACAGGAACTATGGCTACACCTTC
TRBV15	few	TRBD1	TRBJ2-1	CATSREIKTGGRGNEQFF	TGTGCCACCAGCAGAGAAATAAAGACAGGGGGCAGAGGTAATGAGCAGTTCTTC
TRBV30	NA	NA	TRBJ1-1	CAWRPGGEAEAFF	TGTGCCTGGAGGCCCGGTGGGGAGGCTGAAGCTTTCTTT
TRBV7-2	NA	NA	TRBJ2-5	CASSLPPGWQETQYF	TGTGCCAGCAGCTTACCCCCAGGGTGGCAAGAGACCCAGTACTTC
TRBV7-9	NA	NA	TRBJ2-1	CASSPDSNEQFF	TGTGCCAGCAGCCCTGACTCCAATGAGCAGTTCTTC
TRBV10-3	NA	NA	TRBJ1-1	CAISDWGENTEAFF	TGTGCCATCAGTGATTGGGGGGAGAACACTGAAGCTTTCTTT
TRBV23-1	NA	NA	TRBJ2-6	CPITSGWKNGANVLTF	TGCCCTATAACATCAGGGTGGAAGAATGGGGCCAACGTCCTGACTTTC
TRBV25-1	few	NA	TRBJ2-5	CASLGVRQYQETQYF	TGTGCCAGCCTCGGGGTTCGCCAGTACCAAGAGACCCAGTACTTC
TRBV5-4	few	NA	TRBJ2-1	CASSLERDNEQFF	TGTGCCAGCAGCTTGGAACGGGACAATGAGCAGTTCTTC
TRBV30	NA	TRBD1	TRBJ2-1	CAWTRDRGYNEQFF	TGTGCCTGGACCCGGGACAGGGGGTACAATGAGCAGTTCTTC